The present T cell receptor beta chain was sequenced within a study of CD8 T cells in Susac syndrome. The multiple sclerosis control group comprised treatment-naive patients with stable or active relapsing-remitting disease. Germline V gene sequence: CDR1 SGHRS, CDR2 YFSETQ. V was cut by 3 bases and J by 2 bases, with 11 bases left in between. CDR3 length: 14 amino acids. The RNA, about 0.5 to 1 ug, was put through reverse transcription using random hexamers. Multiplex PCR with immunoSEQ amplified the TCR beta CDR3 across 54 Vbeta and 13 Jbeta. A single record per CDR3 protein comes from TCRdb applying MiXCR to the immunoSEQ multiplex PCR reads. The table records tens of thousands of distinct CDR3 sequences, over 75% of them present only once.

The V gene is TRBV5-1, the J gene TRBJ2-5, with D perhaps TRBD1 (6 bases). The clonotype was recovered from a human donor with multiple sclerosis. Material: CD8+ T cells from PBMCs. DNA for the CDR3: TGCGCCAGCAGCTGGGGGACAACTCAAGAGACCCAGTACTTC. As protein: CASSWGTTQETQYF.